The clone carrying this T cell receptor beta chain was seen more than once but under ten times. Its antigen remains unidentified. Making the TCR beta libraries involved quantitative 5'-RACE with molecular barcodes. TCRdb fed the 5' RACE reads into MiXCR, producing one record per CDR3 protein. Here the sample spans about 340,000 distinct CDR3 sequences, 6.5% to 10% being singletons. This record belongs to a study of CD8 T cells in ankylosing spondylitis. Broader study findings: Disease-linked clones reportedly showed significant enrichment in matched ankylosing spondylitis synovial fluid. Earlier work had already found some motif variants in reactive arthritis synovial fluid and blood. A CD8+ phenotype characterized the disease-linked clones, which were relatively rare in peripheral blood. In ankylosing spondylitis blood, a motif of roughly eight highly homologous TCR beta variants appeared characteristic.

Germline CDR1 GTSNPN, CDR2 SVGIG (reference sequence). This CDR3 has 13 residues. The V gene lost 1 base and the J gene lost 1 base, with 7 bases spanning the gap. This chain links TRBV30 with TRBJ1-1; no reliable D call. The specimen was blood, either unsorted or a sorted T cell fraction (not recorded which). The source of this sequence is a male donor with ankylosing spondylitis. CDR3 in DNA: TGTGCCTGGAGTGGACACCCGAACACTGAAGCTTTCTTT. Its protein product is CAWSGHPNTEAFF.